The text below deals with one T cell receptor (beta chain). The sample originates from a study of metastatic and nonmetastatic thyroid tumors. Patients underwent thyroid surgery, and none had received any treatment before it. MiXCR re-clonotyped the PCR reads for TCRdb. Among under 50,000 clones listed, about 26% were seen once. Germline V gene sequence: CDR1 SNHLY, CDR2 FYNNEI. V lost 4 bases and J lost 0, with 9 bases in between. The CDR3 is made up of 14 amino acids. The genes are TRBV2 and TRBJ1-2; D not certain. The sequencing sample was made of blood. This clonotype was sampled from a male donor with papillary thyroid cancer or a benign thyroid nodule (not recorded which). Some clones in this sample may be carry-over from other donors' samples. The CDR3 coding sequence is TGTGCCAGCAGTGGGGATAGCACTAACTATGGCTACACCTTC. Translating gives CASSGDSTNYGYTF. The whole variable domain, filled in from reference TRBV2 and TRBJ1-2, reads EPEVTQTPSHQVTQMGQEVILRCVPISNHLYFYWYRQILGQKVEFLVSFYNNEISEKSEIFDDQFSVERPDGSNFTLKIRSTKLEDSAMYFCASSGDSTNYGYTFGSGTRLTVV.